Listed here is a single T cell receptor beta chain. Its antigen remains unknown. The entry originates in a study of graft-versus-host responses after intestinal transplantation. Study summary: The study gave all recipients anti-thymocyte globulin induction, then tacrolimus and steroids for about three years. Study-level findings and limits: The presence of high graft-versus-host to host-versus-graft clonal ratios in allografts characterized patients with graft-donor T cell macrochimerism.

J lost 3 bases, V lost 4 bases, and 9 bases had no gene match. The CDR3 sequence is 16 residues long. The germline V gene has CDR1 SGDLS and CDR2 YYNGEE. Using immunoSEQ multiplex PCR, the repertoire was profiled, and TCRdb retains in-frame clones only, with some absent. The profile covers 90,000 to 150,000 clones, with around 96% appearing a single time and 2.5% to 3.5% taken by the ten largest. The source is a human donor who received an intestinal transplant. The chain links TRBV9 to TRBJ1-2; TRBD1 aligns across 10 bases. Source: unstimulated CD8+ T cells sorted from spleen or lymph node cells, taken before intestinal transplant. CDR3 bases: TGTGCCAGCAGCCCGAGACAGGGGGCCTATGACTATGGCTACACCTTC. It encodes CASSPRQGAYDYGYTF.